This T cell receptor (beta chain) emerged from a study of blood T cells in healthy people across ages. General study results and limits: Relative to aged donors, long-lived donors carried more naive CD4+ cells and displayed higher diversity. Naive and antigen-experienced cells were not separated, limiting conclusive comparison.

V dropped 2 bases and J dropped 5; count of bases not matched to a gene: 5. Germline V CDR1 and CDR2: SEHNR, FQNEAQ (reference sequence). This CDR3 comprises 14 residues. Using a J-beta primer mix together with a sample-barcoded 5' primer, a second PCR was run for roughly 6 to 11 cycles. Samples each returned at least 3 million CDR3-containing paired-end reads. TCRdb ran MiXCR on the 5' RACE reads and lists one entry per CDR3 protein. Here the sample spans over 1,300,000 distinct CDR3 sequences, approximately 59% being singletons. Total RNA, at least 5 micrograms per sample, was extracted from PBMCs. The sample holds a few counts of this clonotype. Its antigen is not known.

The sequence was collected from a man younger than 35 in good health. This rearrangement joins TRBV7-9 to TRBJ2-7; 8 bases line up with TRBD1. The specimen sequenced was blood. CDR3 DNA sequence: TGTGCCAGCAGCTTACCGACAGGGGATAACGAGCAGTACTTC. This sequence encodes CASSLPTGDNEQYF.